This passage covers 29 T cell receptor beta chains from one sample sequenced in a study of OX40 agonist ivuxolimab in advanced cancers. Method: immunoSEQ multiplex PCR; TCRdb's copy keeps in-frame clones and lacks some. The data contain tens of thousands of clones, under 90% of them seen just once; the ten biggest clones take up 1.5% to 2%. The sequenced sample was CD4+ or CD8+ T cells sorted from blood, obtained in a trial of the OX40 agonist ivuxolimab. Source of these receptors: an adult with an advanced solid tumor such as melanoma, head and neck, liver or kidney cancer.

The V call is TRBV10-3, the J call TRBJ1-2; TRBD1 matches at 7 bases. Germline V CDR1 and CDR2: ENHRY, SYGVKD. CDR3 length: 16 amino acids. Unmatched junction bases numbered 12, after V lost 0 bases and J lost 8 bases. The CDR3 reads CAISESTDRFSAGYTF. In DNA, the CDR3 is TGTGCCATCAGTGAGTCGACGGACAGGTTTAGCGCCGGCTACACCTTC.

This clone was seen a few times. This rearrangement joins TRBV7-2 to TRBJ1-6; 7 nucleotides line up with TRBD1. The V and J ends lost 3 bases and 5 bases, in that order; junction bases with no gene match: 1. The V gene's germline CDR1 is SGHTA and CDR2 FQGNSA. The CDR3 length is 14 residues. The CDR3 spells CASSLGTDNSPLHF. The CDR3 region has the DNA TGTGCCAGCAGCTTGGGGACAGATAATTCACCCCTCCACTTT.

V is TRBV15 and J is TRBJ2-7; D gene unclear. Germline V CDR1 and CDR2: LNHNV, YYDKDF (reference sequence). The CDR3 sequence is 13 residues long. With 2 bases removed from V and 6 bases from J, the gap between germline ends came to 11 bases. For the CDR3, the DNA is TGTGCCACCAGCAGATCCGCCGGGTCCGAGCAGTACTTC. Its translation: CATSRSAGSEQYF.

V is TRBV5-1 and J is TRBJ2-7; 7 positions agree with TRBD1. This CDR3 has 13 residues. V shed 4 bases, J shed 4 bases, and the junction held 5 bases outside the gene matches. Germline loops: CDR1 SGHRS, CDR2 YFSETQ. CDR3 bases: TGCGCCAGCAGCGCGACAGGGCGATACGAGCAGTACTTC. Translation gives CASSATGRYEQYF.

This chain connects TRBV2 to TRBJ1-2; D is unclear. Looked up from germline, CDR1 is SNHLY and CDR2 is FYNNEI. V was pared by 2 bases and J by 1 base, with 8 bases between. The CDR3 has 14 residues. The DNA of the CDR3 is TGTGCCAGCAGTGAATTAACGGTTAACTATGGCTACACCTTC. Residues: CASSELTVNYGYTF.

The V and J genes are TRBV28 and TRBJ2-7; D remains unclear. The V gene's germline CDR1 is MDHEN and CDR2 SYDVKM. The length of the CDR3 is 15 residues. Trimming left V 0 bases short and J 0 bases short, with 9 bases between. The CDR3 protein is CASSLWWQDSYEQYF. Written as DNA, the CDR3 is TGTGCCAGCAGTTTATGGTGGCAGGACTCCTACGAGCAGTACTTC.

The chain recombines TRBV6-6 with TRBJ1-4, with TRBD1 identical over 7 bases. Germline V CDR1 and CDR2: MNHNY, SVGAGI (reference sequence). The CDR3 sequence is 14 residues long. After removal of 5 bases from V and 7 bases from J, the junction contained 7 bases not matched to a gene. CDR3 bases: TGTGCCAGCAGTCGCGACAGGGTGGGTGAAAAACTGTTTTTT. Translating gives CASSRDRVGEKLFF.

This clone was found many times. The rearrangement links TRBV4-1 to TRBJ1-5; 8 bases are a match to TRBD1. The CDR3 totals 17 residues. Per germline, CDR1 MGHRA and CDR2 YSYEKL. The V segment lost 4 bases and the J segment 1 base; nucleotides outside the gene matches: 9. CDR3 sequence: CASSPHRQGLSNQPQHF. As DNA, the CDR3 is TGCGCCAGCAGCCCCCATCGACAGGGGTTGAGCAATCAGCCCCAGCATTTT.

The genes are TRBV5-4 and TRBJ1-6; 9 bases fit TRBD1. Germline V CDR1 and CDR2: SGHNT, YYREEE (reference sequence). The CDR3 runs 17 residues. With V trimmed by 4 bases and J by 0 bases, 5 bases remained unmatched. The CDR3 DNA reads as TGTGCCAGCAGCCCGGGACAGGGTAGCTCCTATAATTCACCCCTCCACTTT. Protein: CASSPGQGSSYNSPLHF.

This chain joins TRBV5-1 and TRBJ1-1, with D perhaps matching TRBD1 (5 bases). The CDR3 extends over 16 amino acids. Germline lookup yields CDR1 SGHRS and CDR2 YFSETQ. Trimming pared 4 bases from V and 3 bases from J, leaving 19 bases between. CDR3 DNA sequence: TGCGCCAGCAGCCCTCATCGTGCGGGGGGTCACACTGAAGCTTTCTTT. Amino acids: CASSPHRAGGHTEAFF.

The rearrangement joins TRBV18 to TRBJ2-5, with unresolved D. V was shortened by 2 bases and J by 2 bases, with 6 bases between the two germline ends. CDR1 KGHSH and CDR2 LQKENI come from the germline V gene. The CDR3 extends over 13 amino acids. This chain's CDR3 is CASSPIGQETQYF. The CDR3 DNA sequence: TGTGCCAGCTCACCAATAGGTCAAGAGACCCAGTACTTC.

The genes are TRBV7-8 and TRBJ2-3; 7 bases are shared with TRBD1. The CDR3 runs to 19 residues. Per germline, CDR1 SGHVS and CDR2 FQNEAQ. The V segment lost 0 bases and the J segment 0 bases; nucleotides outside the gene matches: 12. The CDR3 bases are TGTGCCAGCAGCTTAGCGCCGGGATTTGGGACAGTTAGCACAGATACGCAGTATTTT. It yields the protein CASSLAPGFGTVSTDTQYF.

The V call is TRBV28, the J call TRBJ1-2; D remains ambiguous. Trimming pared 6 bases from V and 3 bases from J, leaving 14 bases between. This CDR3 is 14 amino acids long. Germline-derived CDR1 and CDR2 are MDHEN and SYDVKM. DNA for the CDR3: TGTGCCAGCAGCCGGGCTCTAGTTTACTATGGCTACACCTTC. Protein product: CASSRALVYYGYTF.

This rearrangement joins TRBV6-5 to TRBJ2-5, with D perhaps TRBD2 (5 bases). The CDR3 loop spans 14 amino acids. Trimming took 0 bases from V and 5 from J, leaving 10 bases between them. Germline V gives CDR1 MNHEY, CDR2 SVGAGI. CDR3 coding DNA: TGTGCCAGCAGTTACTCGCTAGCAGGCGAGACCCAGTACTTC. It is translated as CASSYSLAGETQYF.

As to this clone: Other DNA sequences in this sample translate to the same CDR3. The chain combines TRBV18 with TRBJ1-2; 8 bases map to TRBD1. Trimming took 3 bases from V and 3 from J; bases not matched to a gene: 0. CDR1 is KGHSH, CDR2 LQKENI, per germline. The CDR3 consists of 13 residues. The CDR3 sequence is CASSPTGDYGYTF. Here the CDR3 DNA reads TGTGCCAGCTCACCGACAGGGGACTATGGCTACACCTTC.

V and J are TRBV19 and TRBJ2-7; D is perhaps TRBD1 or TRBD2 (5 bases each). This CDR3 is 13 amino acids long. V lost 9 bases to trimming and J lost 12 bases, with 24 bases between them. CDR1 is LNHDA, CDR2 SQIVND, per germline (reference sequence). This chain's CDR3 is CARGDTGWPMPYF. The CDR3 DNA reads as TGTGCCAGGGGGGATACTGGATGGCCAATGCCGTACTTC.

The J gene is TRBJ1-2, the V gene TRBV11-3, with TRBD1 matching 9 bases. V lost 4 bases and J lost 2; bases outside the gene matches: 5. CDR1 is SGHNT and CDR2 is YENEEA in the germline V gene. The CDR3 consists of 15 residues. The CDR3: CASSSPGQGNYGYTF. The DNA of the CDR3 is TGTGCCAGCAGCTCCCCGGGACAGGGCAACTATGGCTACACCTTC. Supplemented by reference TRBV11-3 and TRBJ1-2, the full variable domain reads EAGVVQSPRYKIIEKKQPVAFWCNPISGHNTLYWYLQNLGQGPELLIRYENEEAVDDSQLPKDRFSAERLKGVDSTLKIQPAELGDSAVYLCASSSPGQGNYGYTFGSGTRLTVV.

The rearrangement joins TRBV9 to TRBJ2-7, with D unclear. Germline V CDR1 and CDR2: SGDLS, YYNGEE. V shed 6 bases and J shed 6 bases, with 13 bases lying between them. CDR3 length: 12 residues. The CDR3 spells CASTGPEGEQYF. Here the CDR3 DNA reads TGTGCCAGCACCGGCCCTGAAGGCGAGCAGTACTTC.

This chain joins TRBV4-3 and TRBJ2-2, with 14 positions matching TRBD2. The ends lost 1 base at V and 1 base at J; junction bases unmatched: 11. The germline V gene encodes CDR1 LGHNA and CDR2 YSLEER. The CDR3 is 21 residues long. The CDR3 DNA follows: TGCGCCAGCAGCCAAGCAATGGTGACGGGACTAGCGGGGGAGAACACCGGGGAGCTGTTTTTT. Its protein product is CASSQAMVTGLAGENTGELFF.

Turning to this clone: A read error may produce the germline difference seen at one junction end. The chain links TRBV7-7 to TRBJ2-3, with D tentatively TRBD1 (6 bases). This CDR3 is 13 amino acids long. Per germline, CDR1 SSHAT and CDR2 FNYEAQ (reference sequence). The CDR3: CASSAGGTDTQYF. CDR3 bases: TGTGCTAGCAGCGCAGGGGGCACAGATACGCAGTATTTT. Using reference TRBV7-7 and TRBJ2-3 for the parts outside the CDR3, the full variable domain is GAGVSQSPRYKVTKRGQDVTLRCDPISSHATLYWYQQALGQGPEFLTYFNYEAQPDKSGLPSDRFSAERPEGSISTLTIQRTEQRDSAMYRCASSAGGTDTQYFGPGTRLTVL.

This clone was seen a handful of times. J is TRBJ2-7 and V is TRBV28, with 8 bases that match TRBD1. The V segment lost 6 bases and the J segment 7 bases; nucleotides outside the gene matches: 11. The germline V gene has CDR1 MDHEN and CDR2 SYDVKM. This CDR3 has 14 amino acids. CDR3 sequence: CASSLGQGRREQYF. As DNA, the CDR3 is TGTGCCAGCAGCCTTGGACAGGGTAGGAGAGAGCAGTACTTC.

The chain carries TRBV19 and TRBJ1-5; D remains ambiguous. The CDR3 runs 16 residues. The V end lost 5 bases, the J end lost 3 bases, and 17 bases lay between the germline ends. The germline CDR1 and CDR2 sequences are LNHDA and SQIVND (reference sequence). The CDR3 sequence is CASSLRVGSNNQPQHF. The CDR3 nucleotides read TGTGCCAGTAGTCTACGAGTGGGGTCGAACAATCAGCCCCAGCATTTT.

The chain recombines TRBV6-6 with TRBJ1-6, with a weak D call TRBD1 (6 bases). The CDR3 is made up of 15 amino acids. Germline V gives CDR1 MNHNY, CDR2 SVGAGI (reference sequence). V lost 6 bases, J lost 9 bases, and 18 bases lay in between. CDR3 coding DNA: TGTGCCAGCAGACTCAACAGGGAACCTGGTTCACCCCTCCACTTT. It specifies CASRLNREPGSPLHF.

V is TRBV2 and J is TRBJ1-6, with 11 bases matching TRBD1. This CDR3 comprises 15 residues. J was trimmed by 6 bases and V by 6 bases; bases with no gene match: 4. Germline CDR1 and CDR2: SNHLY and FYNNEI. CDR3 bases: TGTGCCAGCAGCCCGGGACAGGGGGGTAATTCACCCCTCCACTTT. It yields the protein CASSPGQGGNSPLHF.

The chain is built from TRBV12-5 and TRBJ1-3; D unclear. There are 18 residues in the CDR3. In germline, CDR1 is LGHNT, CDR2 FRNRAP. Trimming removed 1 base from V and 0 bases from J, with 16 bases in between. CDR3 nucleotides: TGTGCTAGTGGTTTGGGTCAGCACCTCTCAAACTCTGGAAACACCATATATTTT. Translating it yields CASGLGQHLSNSGNTIYF.

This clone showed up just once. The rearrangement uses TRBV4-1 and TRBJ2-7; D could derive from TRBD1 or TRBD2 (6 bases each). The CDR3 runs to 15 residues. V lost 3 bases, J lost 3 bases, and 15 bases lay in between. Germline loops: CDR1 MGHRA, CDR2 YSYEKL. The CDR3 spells CASSHQGQRVYEQYF. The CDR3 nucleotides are TGCGCCAGCAGCCACCAAGGACAGCGGGTCTACGAGCAGTACTTC.

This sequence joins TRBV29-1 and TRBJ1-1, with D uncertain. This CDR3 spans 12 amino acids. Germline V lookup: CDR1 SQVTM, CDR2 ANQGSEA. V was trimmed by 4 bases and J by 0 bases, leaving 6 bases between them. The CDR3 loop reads CSVAVMNTEAFF. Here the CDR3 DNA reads TGCAGCGTTGCAGTGATGAACACTGAAGCTTTCTTT.

The DNA for the CDR3 is TGTGCCAGCAGCTTATCGGGGATTGCCCCCCCCTACGAGCAGTACTTC. Its translation: CASSLSGIAPPYEQYF. The genes are TRBV7-3 and TRBJ2-7, with D possibly TRBD2 on 5 matching bases. CDR1 is SGHTA, CDR2 FQGTGA, per germline. Trimming pared 2 bases from V and 2 bases from J, leaving 16 bases between. This CDR3 contains 16 residues.

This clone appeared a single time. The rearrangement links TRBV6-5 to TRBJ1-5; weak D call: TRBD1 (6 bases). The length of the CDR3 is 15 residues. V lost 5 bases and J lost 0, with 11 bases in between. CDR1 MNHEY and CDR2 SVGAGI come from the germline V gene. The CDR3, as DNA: TGTGCCAGCAGTCTGGACAGTTTTAGCAATCAGCCCCAGCATTTT. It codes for CASSLDSFSNQPQHF.